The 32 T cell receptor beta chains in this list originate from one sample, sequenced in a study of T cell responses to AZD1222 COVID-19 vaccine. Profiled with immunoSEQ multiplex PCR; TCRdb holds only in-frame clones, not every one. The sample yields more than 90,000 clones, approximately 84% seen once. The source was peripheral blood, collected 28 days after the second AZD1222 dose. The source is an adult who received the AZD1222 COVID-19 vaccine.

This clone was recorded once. The CDR3 protein is CASSSSPWGVEQYF. The CDR3 DNA reads as TGTGCCAGCAGTTCCTCGCCCTGGGGGGTCGAGCAGTACTTC. This chain uses TRBV28 with TRBJ2-7; the D gene is possibly TRBD2 (6 bases). V dropped 4 bases and J dropped 6 bases, with 16 bases sitting between them. In germline, CDR1 is MDHEN, CDR2 SYDVKM. The CDR3 is 14 amino acids. The whole variable domain, filled in from reference TRBV28 and TRBJ2-7, reads DVKVTQSSRYLVKRTGEKVFLECVQDMDHENMFWYRQDPGLGLRLIYFSYDVKMKEKGDIPEGYSVSREKKERFSLILESASTNQTSMYLCASSSSPWGVEQYFGPGTRLTVT.

Written as DNA, the CDR3 is TGTGCCAGCAGTGAAGGGTGGAATCAGCCCCAGCATTTT. This encodes CASSEGWNQPQHF. The chain uses TRBV2 and TRBJ1-5; no reliable D call. Trimming stripped 1 base from V and 4 bases from J, with 5 bases between. CDR3 length equals 13 residues. From germline, CDR1 is SNHLY and CDR2 FYNNEI.

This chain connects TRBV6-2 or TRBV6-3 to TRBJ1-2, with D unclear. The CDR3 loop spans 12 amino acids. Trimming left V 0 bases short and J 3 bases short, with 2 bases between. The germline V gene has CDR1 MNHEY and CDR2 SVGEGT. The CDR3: CASSYSDYGYTF. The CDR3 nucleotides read TGTGCCAGCAGTTACTCGGACTATGGCTACACCTTC.

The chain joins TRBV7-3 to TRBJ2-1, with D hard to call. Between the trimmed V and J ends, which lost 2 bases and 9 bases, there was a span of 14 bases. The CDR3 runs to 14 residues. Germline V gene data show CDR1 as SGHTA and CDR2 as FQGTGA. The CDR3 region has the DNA TGTGCCAGCAGCTTAGGGCTGGCAATCGGTGAGCAGTTCTTC. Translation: CASSLGLAIGEQFF.

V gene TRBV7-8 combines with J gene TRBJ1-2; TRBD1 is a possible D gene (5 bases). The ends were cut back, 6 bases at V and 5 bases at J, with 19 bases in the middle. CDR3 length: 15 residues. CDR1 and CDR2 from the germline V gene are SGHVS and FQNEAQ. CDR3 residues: CASRPEARGGYGYTF. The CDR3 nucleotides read TGTGCCAGCAGGCCTGAGGCTCGGGGGGGTTATGGCTACACCTTC.

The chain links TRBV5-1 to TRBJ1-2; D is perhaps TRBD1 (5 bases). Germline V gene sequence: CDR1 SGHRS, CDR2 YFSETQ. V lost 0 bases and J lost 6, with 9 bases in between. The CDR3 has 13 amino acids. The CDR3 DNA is TGCGCCAGCAGCTTGGGTCAGGGTAATGGCTACACCTTC. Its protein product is CASSLGQGNGYTF.

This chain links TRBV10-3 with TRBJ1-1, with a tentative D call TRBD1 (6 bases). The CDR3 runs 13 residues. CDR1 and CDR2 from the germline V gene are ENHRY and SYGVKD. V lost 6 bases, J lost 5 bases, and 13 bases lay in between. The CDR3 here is CAISHSTGTEAFF. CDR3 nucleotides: TGTGCCATCAGCCACTCGACAGGTACTGAAGCTTTCTTT.

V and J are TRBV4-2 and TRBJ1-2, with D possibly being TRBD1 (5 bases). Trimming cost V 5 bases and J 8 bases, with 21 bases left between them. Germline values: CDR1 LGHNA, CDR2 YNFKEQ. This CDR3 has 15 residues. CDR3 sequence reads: CASSGTGDLRRGYTF. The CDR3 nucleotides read TGTGCCAGCAGCGGTACTGGGGACCTGAGAAGAGGCTACACCTTC.

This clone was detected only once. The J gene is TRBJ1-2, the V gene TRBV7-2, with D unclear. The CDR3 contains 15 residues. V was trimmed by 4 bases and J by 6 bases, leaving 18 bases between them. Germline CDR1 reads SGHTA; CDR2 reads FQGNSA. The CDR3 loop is CASSYSHTAVNGYTF. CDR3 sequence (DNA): TGTGCCAGCAGCTACTCACACACAGCGGTGAATGGCTACACCTTC.

CDR3 DNA sequence: TGTGCCACCAGCAGAGGAGTAGGGACTAGCGGAGTTTCAGATACGCAGTATTTT. Encoded protein: CATSRGVGTSGVSDTQYF. The V call is TRBV15, the J call TRBJ2-3, with 11 bases that match TRBD2. The CDR3 extends over 18 amino acids. Unmatched junction bases numbered 10, after V lost 1 base and J lost 4 bases. Per the germline V gene, CDR1 is LNHNV and CDR2 is YYDKDF (reference sequence).

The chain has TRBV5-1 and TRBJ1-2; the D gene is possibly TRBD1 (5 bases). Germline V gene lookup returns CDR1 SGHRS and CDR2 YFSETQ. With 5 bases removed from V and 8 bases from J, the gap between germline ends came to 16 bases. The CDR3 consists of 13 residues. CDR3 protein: CASSWDSLEGYTF. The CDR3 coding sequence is TGCGCCAGCAGTTGGGACTCCCTGGAGGGCTACACCTTC.

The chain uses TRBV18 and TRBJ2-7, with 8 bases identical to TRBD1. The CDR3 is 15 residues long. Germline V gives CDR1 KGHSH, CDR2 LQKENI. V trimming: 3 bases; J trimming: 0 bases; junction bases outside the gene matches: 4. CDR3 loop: CASSPGQASSYEQYF. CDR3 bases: TGTGCCAGCTCACCGGGACAGGCCAGCTCCTACGAGCAGTACTTC.

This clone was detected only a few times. The CDR3 sequence: CASSPSSTQSTEAFF. CDR3 sequence (DNA): TGTGCCAGCTCACCATCATCAACCCAGAGCACTGAAGCTTTCTTT. This chain uses TRBV18 with TRBJ1-1; D gene unclear. Deletions cut 2 bases from V and 4 bases from J, with 14 bases between. The CDR3 covers 15 residues. Germline V lookup: CDR1 KGHSH, CDR2 LQKENI.

CDR3 DNA sequence: TGTGCCACCAGTGAGTCGGGGGTCAGAGTCCAGTACTTC. Translating gives CATSESGVRVQYF. The chain links TRBV24-1 to TRBJ2-5; D perhaps matches TRBD2 (6 bases). Germline CDR1 and CDR2: KGHDR and SFDVKD. This CDR3 region has 13 residues. Trimming pared 4 bases from V and 10 bases from J, leaving 15 bases between.

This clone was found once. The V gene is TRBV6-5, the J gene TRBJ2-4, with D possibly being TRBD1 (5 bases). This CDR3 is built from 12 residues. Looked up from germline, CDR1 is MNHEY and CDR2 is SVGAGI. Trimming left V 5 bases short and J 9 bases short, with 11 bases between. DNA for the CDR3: TGTGCCAGCAGTCAGGGTCCCAGCATTCAGTACTTC. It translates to CASSQGPSIQYF.

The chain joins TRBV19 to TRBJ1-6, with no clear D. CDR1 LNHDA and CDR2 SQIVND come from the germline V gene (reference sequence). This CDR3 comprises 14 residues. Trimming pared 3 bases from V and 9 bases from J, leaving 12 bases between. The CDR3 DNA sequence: TGTGCCAGTAGTATGGTGCAGGCGGCTTCACCCCTCCACTTT. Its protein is CASSMVQAASPLHF.

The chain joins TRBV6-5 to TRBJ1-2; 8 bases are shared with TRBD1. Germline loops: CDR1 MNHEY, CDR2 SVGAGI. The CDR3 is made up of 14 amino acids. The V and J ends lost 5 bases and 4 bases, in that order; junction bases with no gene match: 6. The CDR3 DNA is TGTGCCAGCAGTATGCGACAGGGGCCCTATGGCTACACCTTC. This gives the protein CASSMRQGPYGYTF.

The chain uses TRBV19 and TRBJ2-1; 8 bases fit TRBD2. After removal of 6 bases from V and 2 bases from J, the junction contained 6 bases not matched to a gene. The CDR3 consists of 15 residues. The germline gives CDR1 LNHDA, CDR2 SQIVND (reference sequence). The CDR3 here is CASRTSAMPYNEQFF. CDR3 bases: TGTGCCAGTAGGACTAGCGCCATGCCCTACAATGAGCAGTTCTTC.

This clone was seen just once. The DNA of the CDR3 is TGTGCCAGCAGTTTGGGCAAGAACACTGAAGCTTTCTTT. Translation: CASSLGKNTEAFF. The genes are TRBV27 and TRBJ1-1; D unresolved. Germline lookup yields CDR1 MNHEY and CDR2 SMNVEV (reference sequence). V lost 3 bases and J 1 base, leaving 6 bases between the germline ends. CDR3 length: 13 amino acids.

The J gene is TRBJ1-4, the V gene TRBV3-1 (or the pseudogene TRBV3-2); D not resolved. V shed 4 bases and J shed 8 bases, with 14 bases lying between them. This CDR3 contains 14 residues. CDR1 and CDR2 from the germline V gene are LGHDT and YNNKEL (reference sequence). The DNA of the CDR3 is TGTGCCAGCAGCCCCACCGGGGTTGACGAAAAACTGTTTTTT. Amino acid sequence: CASSPTGVDEKLFF.

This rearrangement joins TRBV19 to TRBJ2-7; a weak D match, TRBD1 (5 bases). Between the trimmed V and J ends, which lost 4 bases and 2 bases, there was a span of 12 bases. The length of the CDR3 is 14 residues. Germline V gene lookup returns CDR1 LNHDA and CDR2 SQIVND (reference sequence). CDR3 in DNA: TGTGCCAGTAGTACGATAGCAGGGCCCTACGAGCAGTACTTC. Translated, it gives CASSTIAGPYEQYF. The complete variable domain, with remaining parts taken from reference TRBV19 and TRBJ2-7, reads DGGITQSPKYLFRKEGQNVTLSCEQNLNHDAMYWYRQDPGQGLRLIYYSQIVNDFQKGDIAEGYSVSREKKESFPLTVTSAQKNPTAFYLCASSTIAGPYEQYFGPGTRLTVT.

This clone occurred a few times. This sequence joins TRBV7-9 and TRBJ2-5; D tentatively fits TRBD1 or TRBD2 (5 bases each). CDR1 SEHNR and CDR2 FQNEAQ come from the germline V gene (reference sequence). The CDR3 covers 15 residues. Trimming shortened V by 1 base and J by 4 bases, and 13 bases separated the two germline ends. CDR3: CASSLDEGSRETQYF. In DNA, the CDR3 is TGTGCCAGCAGCTTAGATGAGGGGTCTCGAGAGACCCAGTACTTC. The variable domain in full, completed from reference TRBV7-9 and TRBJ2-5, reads DTGVSQNPRHKITKRGQNVTFRCDPISEHNRLYWYRQTLGQGPEFLTYFQNEAQLEKSRLLSDRFSAERPKGSFSTLEIQRTEQGDSAMYLCASSLDEGSRETQYFGPGTRLLVL.

CDR3 DNA sequence: TGTGCCAGCAGCCCCCAAACGGGACAGGCTATGTTCTTC. Residues: CASSPQTGQAMFF. J is TRBJ2-1 and V is TRBV11-2; TRBD1 matches 8 bases. The CDR3 loop spans 13 amino acids. The germline V gene has CDR1 SGHAT and CDR2 FQNNGV. V was pared by 5 bases and J by 15 bases, with 12 bases of the junction left unmatched.

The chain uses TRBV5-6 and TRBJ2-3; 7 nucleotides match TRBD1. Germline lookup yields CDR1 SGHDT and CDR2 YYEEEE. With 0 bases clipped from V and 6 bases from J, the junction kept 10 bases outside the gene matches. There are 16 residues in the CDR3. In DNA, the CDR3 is TGTGCCAGCAGCTTGGTAGGCCGACAGGGTGTGGATACGCAGTATTTT. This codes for CASSLVGRQGVDTQYF.

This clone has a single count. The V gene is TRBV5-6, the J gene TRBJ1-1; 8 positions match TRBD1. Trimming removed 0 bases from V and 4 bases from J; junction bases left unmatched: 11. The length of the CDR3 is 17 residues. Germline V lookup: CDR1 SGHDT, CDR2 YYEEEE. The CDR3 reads CASSLEQGGNQVTEAFF. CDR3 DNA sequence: TGTGCCAGCAGCTTGGAACAGGGGGGGAATCAGGTCACTGAAGCTTTCTTT.

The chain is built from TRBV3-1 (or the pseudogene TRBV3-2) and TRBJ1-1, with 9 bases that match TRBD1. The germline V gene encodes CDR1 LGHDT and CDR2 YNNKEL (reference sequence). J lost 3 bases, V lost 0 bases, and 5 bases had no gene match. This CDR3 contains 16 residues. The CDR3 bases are TGTGCCAGCAGCCAAGACCTGGGACAGGGCCACACTGAAGCTTTCTTT. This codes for CASSQDLGQGHTEAFF.

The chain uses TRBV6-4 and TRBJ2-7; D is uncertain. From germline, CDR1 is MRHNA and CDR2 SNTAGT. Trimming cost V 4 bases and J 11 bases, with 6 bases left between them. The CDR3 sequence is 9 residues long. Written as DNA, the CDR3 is TGTGCCAGCAGTGTGAGGAAGTACTTC. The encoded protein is CASSVRKYF.

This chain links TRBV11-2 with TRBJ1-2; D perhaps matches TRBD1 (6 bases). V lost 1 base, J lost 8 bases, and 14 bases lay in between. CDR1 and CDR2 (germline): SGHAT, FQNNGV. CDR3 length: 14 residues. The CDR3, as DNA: TGTGCCAGCAGCTTAGTCGGGGGGCGGATAGGCTACACCTTC. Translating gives CASSLVGGRIGYTF.

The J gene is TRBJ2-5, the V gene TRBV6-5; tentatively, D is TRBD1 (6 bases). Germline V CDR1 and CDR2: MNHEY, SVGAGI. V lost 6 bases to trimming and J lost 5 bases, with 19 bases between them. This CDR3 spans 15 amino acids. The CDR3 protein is CASSGLWGPGETQYF. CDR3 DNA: TGTGCCAGCAGCGGCCTATGGGGGCCGGGGGAGACCCAGTACTTC.

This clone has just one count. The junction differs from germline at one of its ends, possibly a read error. CDR3 sequence (DNA): TGCGCCAGCAGTTTGGACAGGGAAGTATACGAGCAGTACTTC. This encodes CASSLDREVYEQYF. The rearrangement uses TRBV5-1 and TRBJ2-7, with 8 bases lining up with TRBD1. The CDR3 runs to 14 residues. Germline lookup yields CDR1 SGHRS and CDR2 YFSETQ.

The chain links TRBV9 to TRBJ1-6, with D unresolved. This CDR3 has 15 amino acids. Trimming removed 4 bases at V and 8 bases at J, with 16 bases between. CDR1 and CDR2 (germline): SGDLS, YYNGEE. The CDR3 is CASSPRLGMDSPLHF. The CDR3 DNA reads TGTGCCAGCAGCCCCCGGTTAGGGATGGATTCACCCCTCCACTTT. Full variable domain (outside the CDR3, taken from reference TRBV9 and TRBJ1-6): DSGVTQTPKHLITATGQRVTLRCSPRSGDLSVYWYQQSLDQGLQFLIQYYNGEERAKGNILERFSAQQFPDLHSELNLSSLELGDSALYFCASSPRLGMDSPLHFGNGTRLTVT.

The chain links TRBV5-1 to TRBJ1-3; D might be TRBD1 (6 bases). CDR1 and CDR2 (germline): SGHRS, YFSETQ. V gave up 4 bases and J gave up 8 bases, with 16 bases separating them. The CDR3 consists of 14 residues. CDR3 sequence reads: CASSMGAGLDTIYF. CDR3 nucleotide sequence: TGCGCCAGCAGCATGGGGGCAGGGTTGGACACCATATATTTT.